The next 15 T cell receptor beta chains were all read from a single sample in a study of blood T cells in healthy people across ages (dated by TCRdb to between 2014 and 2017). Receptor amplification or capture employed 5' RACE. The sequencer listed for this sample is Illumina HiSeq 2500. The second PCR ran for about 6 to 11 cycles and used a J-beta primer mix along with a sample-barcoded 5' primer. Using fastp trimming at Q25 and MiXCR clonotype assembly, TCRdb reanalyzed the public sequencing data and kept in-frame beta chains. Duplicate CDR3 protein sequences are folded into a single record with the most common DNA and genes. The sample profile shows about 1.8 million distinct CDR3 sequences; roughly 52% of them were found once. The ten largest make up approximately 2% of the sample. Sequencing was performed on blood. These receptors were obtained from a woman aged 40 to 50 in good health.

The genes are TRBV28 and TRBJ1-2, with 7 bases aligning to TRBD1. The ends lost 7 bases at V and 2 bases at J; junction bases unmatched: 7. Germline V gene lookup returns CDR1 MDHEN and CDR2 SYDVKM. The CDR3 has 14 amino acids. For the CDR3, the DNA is TGTGCCAGCACCCTGGGGACAGTCAACTATGGCTACACCTTC. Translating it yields CASTLGTVNYGYTF.

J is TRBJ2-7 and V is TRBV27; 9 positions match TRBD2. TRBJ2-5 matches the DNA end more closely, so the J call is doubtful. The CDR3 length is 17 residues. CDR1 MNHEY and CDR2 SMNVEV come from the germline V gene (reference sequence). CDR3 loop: CASSLRGGFIQPETQYF. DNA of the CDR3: TGTGCCAGCAGTTTGCGGGGGGGCTTTATCCAACCGGAGACCCAGTACTTC.

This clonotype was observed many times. The CDR3: CASSTAGPRYNEQFF. CDR3 in DNA: TGTGCCAGCAGCACAGCGGGACCCAGGTACAATGAGCAGTTCTTC. The chain combines TRBV7-2 with TRBJ2-1, with 7 positions matching TRBD2. This CDR3 spans 15 amino acids. Trimming cost V 5 bases and J 4 bases; bases outside gene matches: 8. The germline CDR1 and CDR2 sequences are SGHTA and FQGNSA.

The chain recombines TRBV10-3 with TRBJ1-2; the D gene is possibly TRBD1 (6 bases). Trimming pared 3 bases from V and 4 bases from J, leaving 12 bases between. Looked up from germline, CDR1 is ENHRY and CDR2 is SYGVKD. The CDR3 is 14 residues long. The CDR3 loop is CAISDNGGFYGYTF. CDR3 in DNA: TGTGCCATCAGTGATAATGGGGGCTTCTATGGCTACACCTTC.

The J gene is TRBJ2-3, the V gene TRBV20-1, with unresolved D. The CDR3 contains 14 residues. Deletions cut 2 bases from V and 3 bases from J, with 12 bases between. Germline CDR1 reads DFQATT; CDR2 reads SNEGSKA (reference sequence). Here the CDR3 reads CSARQTVTTDTQYF. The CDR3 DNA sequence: TGCAGTGCTAGACAAACTGTTACTACAGATACGCAGTATTTT.

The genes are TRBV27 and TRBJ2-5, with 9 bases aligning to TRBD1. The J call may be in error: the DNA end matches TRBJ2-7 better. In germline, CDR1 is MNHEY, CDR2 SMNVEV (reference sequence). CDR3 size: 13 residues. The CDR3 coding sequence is TGTTGCGTTGGGGGGACAGGGTATTACGAGCAGTACTTC. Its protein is CCVGGTGYYEQYF.

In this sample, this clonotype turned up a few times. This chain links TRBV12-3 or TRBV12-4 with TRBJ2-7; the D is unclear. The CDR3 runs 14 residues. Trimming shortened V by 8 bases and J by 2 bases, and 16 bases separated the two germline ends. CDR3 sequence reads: CASRRGAGAYEQYF. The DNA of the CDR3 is TGTGCCAGCCGTCGTGGTGCTGGGGCCTACGAGCAGTACTTC.

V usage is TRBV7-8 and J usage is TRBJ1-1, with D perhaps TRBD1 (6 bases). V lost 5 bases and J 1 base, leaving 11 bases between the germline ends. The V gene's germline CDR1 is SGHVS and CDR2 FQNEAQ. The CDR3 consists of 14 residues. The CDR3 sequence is CASSKGHTNTEAFF. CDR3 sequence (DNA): TGTGCCAGCAGCAAGGGACACACGAACACTGAAGCTTTCTTT.

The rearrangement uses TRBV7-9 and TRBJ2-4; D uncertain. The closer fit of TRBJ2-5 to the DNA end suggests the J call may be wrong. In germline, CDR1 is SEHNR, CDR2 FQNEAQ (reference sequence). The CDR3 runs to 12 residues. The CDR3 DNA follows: TGTGCCAGCAGCTGGCCTCTAGGGACCCAGTACTTC. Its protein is CASSWPLGTQYF.

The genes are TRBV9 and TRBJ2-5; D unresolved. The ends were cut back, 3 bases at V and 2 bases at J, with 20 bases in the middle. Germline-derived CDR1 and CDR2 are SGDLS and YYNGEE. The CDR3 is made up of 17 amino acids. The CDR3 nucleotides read TGTGCCAGCAGCGGAAGGCCGCTTCGGACGGAGCAAGAGACCCAGTACTTC. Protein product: CASSGRPLRTEQETQYF.

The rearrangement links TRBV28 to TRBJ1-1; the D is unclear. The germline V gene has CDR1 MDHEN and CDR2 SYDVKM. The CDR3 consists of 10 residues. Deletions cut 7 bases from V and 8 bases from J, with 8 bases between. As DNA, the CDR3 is TGTGCCAGCATCGGCGTGGAAGCTTTCTTT. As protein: CASIGVEAFF.

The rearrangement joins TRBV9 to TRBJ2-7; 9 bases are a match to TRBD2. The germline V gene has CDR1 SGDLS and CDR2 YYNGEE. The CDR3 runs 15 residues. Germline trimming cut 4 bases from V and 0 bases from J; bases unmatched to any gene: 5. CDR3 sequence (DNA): TGTGCCAGCAGCAATAGCGGGGGAAGCTCCTACGAGCAGTACTTC. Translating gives CASSNSGGSSYEQYF. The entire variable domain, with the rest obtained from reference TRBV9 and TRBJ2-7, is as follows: DSGVTQTPKHLITATGQRVTLRCSPRSGDLSVYWYQQSLDQGLQFLIQYYNGEERAKGNILERFSAQQFPDLHSELNLSSLELGDSALYFCASSNSGGSSYEQYFGPGTRLTVT.

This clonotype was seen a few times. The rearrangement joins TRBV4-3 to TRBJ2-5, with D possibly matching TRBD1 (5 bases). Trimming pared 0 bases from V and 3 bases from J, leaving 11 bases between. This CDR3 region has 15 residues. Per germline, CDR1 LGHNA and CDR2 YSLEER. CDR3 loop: CASSQEFAREETQYF. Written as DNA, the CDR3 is TGCGCCAGCAGCCAAGAATTCGCCAGGGAAGAGACCCAGTACTTC.

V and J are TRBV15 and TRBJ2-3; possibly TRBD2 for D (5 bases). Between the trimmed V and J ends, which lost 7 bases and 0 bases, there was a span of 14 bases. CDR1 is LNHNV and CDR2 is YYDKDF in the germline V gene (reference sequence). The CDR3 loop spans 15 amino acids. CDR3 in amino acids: CATKARAASTDTQYF. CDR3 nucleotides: TGTGCCACCAAGGCGAGGGCAGCTAGCACAGATACGCAGTATTTT.

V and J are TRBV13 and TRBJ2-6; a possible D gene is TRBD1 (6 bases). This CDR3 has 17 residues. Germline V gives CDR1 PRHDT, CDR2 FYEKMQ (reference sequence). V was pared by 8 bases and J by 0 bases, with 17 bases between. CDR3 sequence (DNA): TGTGCCAGCCGGCACACAGGGACATCCTCTGGGGCCAACGTCCTGACTTTC. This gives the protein CASRHTGTSSGANVLTF.